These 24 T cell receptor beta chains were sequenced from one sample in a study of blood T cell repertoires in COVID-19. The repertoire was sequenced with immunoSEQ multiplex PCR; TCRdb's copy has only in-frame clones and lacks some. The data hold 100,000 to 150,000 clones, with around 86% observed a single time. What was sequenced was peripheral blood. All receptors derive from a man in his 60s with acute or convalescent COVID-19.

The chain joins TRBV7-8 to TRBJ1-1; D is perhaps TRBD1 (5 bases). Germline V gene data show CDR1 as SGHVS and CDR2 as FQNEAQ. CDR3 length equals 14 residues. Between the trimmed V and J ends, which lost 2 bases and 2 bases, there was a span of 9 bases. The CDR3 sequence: CASSLPGQNTEAFF. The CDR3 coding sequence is TGTGCCAGCAGCTTACCAGGGCAAAACACTGAAGCTTTCTTT.

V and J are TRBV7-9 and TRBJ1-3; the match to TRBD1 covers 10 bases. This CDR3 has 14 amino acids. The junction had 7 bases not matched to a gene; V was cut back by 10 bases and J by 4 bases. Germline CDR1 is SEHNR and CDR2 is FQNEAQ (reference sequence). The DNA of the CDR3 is TGTGCCACTGGTTGGACAGGGGGAGGAAACACCATATATTTT. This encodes CATGWTGGGNTIYF. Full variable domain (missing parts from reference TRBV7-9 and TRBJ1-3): DTGVSQNPRHKITKRGQNVTFRCDPISEHNRLYWYRQTLGQGPEFLTYFQNEAQLEKSRLLSDRFSAERPKGSFSTLEIQRTEQGDSAMYLCATGWTGGGNTIYFGEGSWLTVV.

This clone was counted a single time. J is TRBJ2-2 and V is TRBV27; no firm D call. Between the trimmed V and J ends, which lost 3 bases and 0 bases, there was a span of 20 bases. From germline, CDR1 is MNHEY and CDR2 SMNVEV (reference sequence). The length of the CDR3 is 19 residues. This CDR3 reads CASSFLGTSSSANTGELFF. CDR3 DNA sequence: TGTGCCAGCAGTTTTCTAGGCACCTCATCGTCTGCGAACACCGGGGAGCTGTTTTTT.

The CDR3 loop reads CASRLTGGTEAFF. The CDR3 nucleotides are TGTGCCAGCAGACTTACAGGGGGAACTGAAGCTTTCTTT. The chain joins TRBV6-6 to TRBJ1-1, with 8 bases aligning to TRBD1. The trim removed 6 bases at V and 5 bases at J, leaving 5 bases unmatched. The CDR3 totals 13 residues. Germline V lookup: CDR1 MNHNY, CDR2 SVGAGI (reference sequence).

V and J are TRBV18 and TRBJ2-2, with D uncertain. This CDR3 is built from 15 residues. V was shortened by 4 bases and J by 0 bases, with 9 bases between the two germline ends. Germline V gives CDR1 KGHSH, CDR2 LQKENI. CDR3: CASSRQATNTGELFF. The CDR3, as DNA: TGTGCCAGCTCACGTCAAGCAACGAACACCGGGGAGCTGTTTTTT.

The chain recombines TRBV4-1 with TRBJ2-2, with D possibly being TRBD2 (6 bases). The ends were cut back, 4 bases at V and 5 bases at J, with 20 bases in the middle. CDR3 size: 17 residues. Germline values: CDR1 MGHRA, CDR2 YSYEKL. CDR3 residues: CASSPGLPRSLTGELFF. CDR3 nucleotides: TGCGCCAGCAGCCCGGGACTGCCCCGGAGCCTAACCGGGGAGCTGTTTTTT.

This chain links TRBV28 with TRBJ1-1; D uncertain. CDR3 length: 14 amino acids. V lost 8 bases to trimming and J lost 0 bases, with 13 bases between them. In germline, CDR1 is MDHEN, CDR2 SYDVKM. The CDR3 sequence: CASAWSVMNTEAFF. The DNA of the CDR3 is TGTGCCAGCGCTTGGAGCGTAATGAACACTGAAGCTTTCTTT.

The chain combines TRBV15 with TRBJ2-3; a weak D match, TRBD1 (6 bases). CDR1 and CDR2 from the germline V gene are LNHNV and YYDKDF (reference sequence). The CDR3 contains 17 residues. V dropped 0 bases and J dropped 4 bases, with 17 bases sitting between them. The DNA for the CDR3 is TGTGCCACCAGCAGAGATCTCTCCAGGGGTCGGGCAGATACGCAGTATTTT. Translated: CATSRDLSRGRADTQYF.

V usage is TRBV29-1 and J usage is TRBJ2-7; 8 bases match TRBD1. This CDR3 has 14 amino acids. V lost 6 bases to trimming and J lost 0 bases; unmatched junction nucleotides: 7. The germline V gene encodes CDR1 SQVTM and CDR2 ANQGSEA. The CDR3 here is CSVHLGQGSYEQYF. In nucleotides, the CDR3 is TGCAGCGTCCACCTTGGACAGGGCTCCTACGAGCAGTACTTC.

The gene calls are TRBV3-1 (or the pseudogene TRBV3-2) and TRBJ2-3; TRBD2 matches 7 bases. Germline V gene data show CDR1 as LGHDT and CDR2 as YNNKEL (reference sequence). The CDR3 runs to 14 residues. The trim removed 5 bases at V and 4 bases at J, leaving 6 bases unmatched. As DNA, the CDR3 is TGTGCCAGCAGCACCGGGGGGAGGGCAGATACGCAGTATTTT. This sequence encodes CASSTGGRADTQYF.

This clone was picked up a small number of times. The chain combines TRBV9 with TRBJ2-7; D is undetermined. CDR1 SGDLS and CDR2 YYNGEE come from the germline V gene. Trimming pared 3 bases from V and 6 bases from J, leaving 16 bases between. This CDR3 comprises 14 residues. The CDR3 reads CASSGKMGRSEQYF. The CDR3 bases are TGTGCCAGCAGCGGAAAGATGGGTCGGAGCGAGCAGTACTTC.

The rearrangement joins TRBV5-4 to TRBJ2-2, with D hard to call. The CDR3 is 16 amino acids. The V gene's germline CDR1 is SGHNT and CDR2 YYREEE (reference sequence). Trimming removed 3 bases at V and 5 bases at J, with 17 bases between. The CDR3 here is CASSSSIGQSTGELFF. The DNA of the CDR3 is TGTGCCAGCAGCTCTTCCATTGGGCAGTCGACCGGGGAGCTGTTTTTT. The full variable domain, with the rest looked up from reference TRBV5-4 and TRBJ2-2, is ETGVTQSPTHLIKTRGQQVTLRCSSQSGHNTVSWYQQALGQGPQFIFQYYREEENGRGNFPPRFSGLQFPNYSSELNVNALELDDSALYLCASSSSIGQSTGELFFGEGSRLTVL.

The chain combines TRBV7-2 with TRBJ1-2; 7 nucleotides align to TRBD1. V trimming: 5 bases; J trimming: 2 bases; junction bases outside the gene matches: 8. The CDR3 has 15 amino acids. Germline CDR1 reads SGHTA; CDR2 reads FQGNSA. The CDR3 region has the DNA TGTGCCAGCAGCACACGACAGGGAGGAAACTATGGCTACACCTTC. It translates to CASSTRQGGNYGYTF.

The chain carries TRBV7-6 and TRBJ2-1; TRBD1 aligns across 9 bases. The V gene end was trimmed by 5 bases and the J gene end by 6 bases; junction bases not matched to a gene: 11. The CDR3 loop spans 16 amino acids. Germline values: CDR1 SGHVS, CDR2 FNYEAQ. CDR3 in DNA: TGTGCCAGCAGCCGCCATCAGGACAGGGGTTCCAATGAGCAGTTCTTC. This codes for CASSRHQDRGSNEQFF.

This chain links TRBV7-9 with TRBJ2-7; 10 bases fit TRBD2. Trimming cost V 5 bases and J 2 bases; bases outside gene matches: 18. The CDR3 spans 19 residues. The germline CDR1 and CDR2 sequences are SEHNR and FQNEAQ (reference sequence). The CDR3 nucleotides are TGTGCCAGCAGCCTAAACCGAGGGGTAGCGGGAGGACCAGCCTACGAGCAGTACTTC. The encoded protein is CASSLNRGVAGGPAYEQYF. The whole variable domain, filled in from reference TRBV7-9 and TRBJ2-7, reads DTGVSQNPRHKITKRGQNVTFRCDPISEHNRLYWYRQTLGQGPEFLTYFQNEAQLEKSRLLSDRFSAERPKGSFSTLEIQRTEQGDSAMYLCASSLNRGVAGGPAYEQYFGPGTRLTVT.

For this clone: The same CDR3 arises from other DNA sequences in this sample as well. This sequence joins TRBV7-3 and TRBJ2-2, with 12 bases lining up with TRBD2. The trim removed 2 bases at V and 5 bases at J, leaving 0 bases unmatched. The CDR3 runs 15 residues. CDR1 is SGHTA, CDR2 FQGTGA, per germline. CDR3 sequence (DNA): TGTGCCAGCAGCTTAGGACTAGCGGGAACCGGGGAGCTGTTTTTT. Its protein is CASSLGLAGTGELFF.

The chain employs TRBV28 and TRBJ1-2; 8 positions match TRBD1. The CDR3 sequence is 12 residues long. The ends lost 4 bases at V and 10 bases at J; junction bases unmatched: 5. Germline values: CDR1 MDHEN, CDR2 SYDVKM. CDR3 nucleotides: TGTGCCAGCAGTTGGCGGGACAGGCCCTACACCTTC. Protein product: CASSWRDRPYTF.

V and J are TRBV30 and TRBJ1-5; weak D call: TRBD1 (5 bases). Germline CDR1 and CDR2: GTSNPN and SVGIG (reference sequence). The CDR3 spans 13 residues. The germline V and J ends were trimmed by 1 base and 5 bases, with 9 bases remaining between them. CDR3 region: CAWSEGSDQPQHF. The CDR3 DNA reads TGTGCCTGGAGTGAGGGGTCAGATCAGCCCCAGCATTTT.

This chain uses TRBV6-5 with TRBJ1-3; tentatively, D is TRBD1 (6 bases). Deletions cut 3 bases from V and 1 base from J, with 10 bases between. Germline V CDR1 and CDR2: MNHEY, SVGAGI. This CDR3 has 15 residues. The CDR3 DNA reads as TGTGCCAGCAGTTATGCGGGGGCGTCTGGAAACACCATATATTTT. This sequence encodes CASSYAGASGNTIYF.

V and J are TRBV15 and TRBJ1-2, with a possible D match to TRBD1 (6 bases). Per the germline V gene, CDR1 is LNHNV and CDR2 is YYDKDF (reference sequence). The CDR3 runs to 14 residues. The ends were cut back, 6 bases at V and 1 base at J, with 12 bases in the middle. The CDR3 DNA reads TGTGCCACCAGTAGGGACACCAGTAACTATGGCTACACCTTC. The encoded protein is CATSRDTSNYGYTF.

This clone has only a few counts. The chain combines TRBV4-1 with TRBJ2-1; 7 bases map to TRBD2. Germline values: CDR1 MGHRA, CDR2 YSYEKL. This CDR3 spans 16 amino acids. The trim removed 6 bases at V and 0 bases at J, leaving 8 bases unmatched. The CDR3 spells CASSFGRGSSYNEQFF. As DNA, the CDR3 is TGCGCCAGCAGTTTCGGGCGGGGGAGCTCCTACAATGAGCAGTTCTTC.

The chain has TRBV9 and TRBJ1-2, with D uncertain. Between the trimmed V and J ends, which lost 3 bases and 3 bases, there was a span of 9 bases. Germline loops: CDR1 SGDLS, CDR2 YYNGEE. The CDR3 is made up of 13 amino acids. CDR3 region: CASSAGGDYGYTF. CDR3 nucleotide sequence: TGTGCCAGCAGCGCTGGCGGAGACTATGGCTACACCTTC.

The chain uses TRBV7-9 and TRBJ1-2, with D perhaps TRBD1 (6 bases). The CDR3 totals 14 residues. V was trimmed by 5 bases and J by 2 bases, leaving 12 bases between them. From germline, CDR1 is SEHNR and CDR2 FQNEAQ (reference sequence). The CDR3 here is CASSPGGGNYGYTF. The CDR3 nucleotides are TGTGCCAGCAGCCCCGGCGGGGGCAACTATGGCTACACCTTC.

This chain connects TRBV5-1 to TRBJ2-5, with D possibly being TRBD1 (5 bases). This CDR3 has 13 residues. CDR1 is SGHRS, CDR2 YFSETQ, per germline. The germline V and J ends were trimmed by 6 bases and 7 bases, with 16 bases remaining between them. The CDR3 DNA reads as TGCGCCAGCACGTCAGGGCGTCCGGGGACCCAGTACTTC. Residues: CASTSGRPGTQYF. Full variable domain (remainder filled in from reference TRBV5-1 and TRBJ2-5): KAGVTQTPRYLIKTRGQQVTLSCSPISGHRSVSWYQQTPGQGLQFLFEYFSETQRNKGNFPGRFSGRQFSNSRSEMNVSTLELGDSALYLCASTSGRPGTQYFGPGTRLLVL.